Sequencing of this T cell receptor beta chain was carried out in a study of T-cell reconstitution after alpha-beta-depleted transplantation in children. The authors prepared the TCRbeta library with unique molecular identifiers. TCRdb itself ran the PCR reads through MiXCR, one entry per CDR3 protein. The sample yields 110,000 or so distinct CDR3 sequences, roughly 6.1% seen once. This receptor was taken from a male patient aged 2-15 years who had a stem cell transplant for acute lymphoblastic leukemia, so the T cells may come from the graft donor. This specimen was PBMCs, mostly from graft donor cells, taken 360 days after TCRalphabeta/CD19-depleted stem cell transplant.

The CDR3 coding sequence is TGTGCCAGCAGTTTCACAGCCTACGAGCAGTACTTC. Translated, it gives CASSFTAYEQYF. V is TRBV28 and J is TRBJ2-7, with D unclear. The length of the CDR3 is 12 residues. Germline CDR1 MDHEN, CDR2 SYDVKM. The V gene lost 3 bases and the J gene lost 2 bases, with 5 bases spanning the gap.